Listed below are T cell receptor beta chains from one sample, sequenced in a study of cytomegalovirus exposure and HLA in healthy donors. TCRdb's copy holds only in-frame clones and misses some; the assay was immunoSEQ multiplex PCR. This table lists 200,000 or so clones. Sequences were obtained from PBMCs. These receptors were collected from a boy aged 10-17 years in good health and CMV-seronegative. Each CDR3 is given with its conserved first and last residue. Each record gives: D gene, V gene, J gene, CDR3 DNA, CDR3 protein. D genes are given only for firm matches.

d_gene: NA; v_gene: TRBV5-1; j_gene: TRBJ1-2; CDR3nt: TGCGCCAGCAGCTTGGGCATAGAGATATTTAACTATGGCTACACCTTC; CDR3aa: CASSLGIEIFNYGYTF
d_gene: NA; v_gene: TRBV30; j_gene: TRBJ1-1; CDR3nt: TGTGCCTGGAGGGACTCCCTCACTGAAGCTTTCTTT; CDR3aa: CAWRDSLTEAFF
d_gene: NA; v_gene: TRBV5-6; j_gene: TRBJ1-5; CDR3nt: TGTGCCAGCAGGAAGACAGGTAGCAATCAGCCCCAGCATTTT; CDR3aa: CASRKTGSNQPQHF
d_gene: NA; v_gene: TRBV6-4; j_gene: TRBJ2-1; CDR3nt: TGTGCCAGCAGCCCCGAGGGACTTGGACCCTACAATGAGCAGTTCTTC; CDR3aa: CASSPEGLGPYNEQFF
d_gene: NA; v_gene: TRBV7-6; j_gene: TRBJ1-1; CDR3nt: TGTGCCAGCAGCTTAGTTGGCACAGGCGAAGCTTTCTTT; CDR3aa: CASSLVGTGEAFF
d_gene: NA; v_gene: TRBV6-1; j_gene: TRBJ1-4; CDR3nt: TGTGCCAGCCGGCGGTTACCCGGCCCAACTGAAAAACTGTTTTTT; CDR3aa: CASRRLPGPTEKLFF
d_gene: TRBD2; v_gene: TRBV14; j_gene: TRBJ2-7; CDR3nt: TGTGCCAGCAGTCACGCGGGGGCCTACGAGCAGTACTTC; CDR3aa: CASSHAGAYEQYF
d_gene: NA; v_gene: TRBV4-1; j_gene: TRBJ2-7; CDR3nt: TGCGCCAGCAGCCAAACCCCGCGGGATAATGAGGAGCAGTACTTC; CDR3aa: CASSQTPRDNEEQYF
d_gene: TRBD1; v_gene: TRBV7-6; j_gene: TRBJ1-4; CDR3nt: TGTGCCAGCAGCTTAGGCCGGCAGGGGGCACATGAAAAACTGTTTTTT; CDR3aa: CASSLGRQGAHEKLFF
d_gene: NA; v_gene: TRBV7-6; j_gene: TRBJ1-1; CDR3nt: TGTGCCAGCAGCTTGACCCAGCGCACTGAAGCTTTCTTT; CDR3aa: CASSLTQRTEAFF
d_gene: NA; v_gene: TRBV2; j_gene: TRBJ1-5; CDR3nt: TGTGCCAGCAGTTATCAGGGGATGGTCAATCAGCCCCAGCATTTT; CDR3aa: CASSYQGMVNQPQHF
d_gene: NA; v_gene: TRBV18; j_gene: TRBJ2-5; CDR3nt: TGTGCCAGCTCAATCGTACAGGGATACCAAGAGACCCAGTACTTC; CDR3aa: CASSIVQGYQETQYF
d_gene: NA; v_gene: TRBV2; j_gene: TRBJ1-2; CDR3nt: TGTGCCAGCCAGACAGGCTATGGCTACACCTTC; CDR3aa: CASQTGYGYTF